The sequence of this T cell receptor (beta chain) was determined in a study of T cell responses to AZD1222 COVID-19 vaccine (dated by TCRdb to the early 2020s). In the study overall: TCR sequencing covered some 250 trial participants: 200 to 220 given two doses of AZD1222 and some 25 given two doses of MenACWY control vaccine. Trial participants were enrolled by age into subgroups of 18-55, 56-69 and 70-plus years, and around 150, 28 and 57 TCR-sequenced participants, respectively, were included in these subgroups. Overall study outcomes, separate from this receptor: Conclusions about previously exposed vaccinees are limited because only six or seven AZD1222 recipients were SARS-CoV-2 seropositive at baseline. Most participants were white British and females outnumbered males, and the authors suggested that clonal diversity may have been underestimated. Because no samples from the day 14 peak response were available, repertoires could be characterized only after the peak T cell response. Reportedly, close to half of the unique spike-specific TCRs recognized epitopes lying outside the regions that are mutated in the B.1.351 and B.1.1.7 variants. In the small 56-69-year group, the increase in depth fell short of significance, most likely because of low power. After two AZD1222 doses, both the breadth and the depth of spike-specific TCRs were significantly higher than at day 0 and than in MenACWY recipients. The vaccine-associated CD4 TCRs covered the entire spike protein, and the dominant responses fell in regions 160-218 and 743-854.

The CDR3 regions of human TCRbeta chains were analyzed by immunosequencing. In the paper's pipeline: Repertoire TCRs were checked for matches against a reference library of SARS-CoV-2-specific TCRs that had been generated using the MIRA antigen-specificity platform. Breadth was defined as the fraction of unique TCRs that were SARS-CoV-2-associated. Depth was defined as the fraction of total T cells that were SARS-CoV-2-associated. Using the MIRA data, each spike-specific TCR was mapped to the spike region that the TCR reacts to and placed in a CD4 or CD8 class. Log10-transformed breadth and depth values were compared by one-way ANOVA with Sidak's multiple comparisons tests. Held by TCRdb, this immuneACCESS table contains in-frame sequences only and omits some clones. Under half of the omission traces to an unresolved V gene where checked; the cause of the rest is unknown. That table furnishes V, J and clone size, whereas the DNA furnished D and trimming. In this sample the table shows tens of thousands of clones, 89% of which occur a single time. The top ten clonotypes cover more than 12% of the sample.

Read against the paper, the sample's time point label means: about 28 days (+/-7) after the second vaccine dose. Because spike-specific TCR depth and breadth did not differ between the two schedules, AZD1222 recipients who got a second dose at roughly 4 weeks were pooled with those who got a second dose at roughly 12 weeks. Vaccinee samples were obtained from the UK trials COV001 and COV002, which included a single-blind randomized controlled phase 2/3 trial of AZD1222 (ChAdOx1 nCoV-19) in healthy adults. For TCRbeta chain sequencing, PBMC samples were collected from trial participants at day 0 and at day 28 after the second dose. Regarding this clone: The antigen this receptor binds is unknown. Per-base quality was not reported, and no clone a single base away is much larger than it.

Sequenced material: peripheral blood, taken 28 days after the second AZD1222 dose. This receptor was obtained from an adult who received the AZD1222 COVID-19 vaccine.

CDR3 region: CASSRDSPGYTF. The nucleotide sequence is TGTGCCAGCAGTCGGGACAGCCCCGGCTACACCTTC. The chain is made from TRBV12-3 or TRBV12-4 and TRBJ1-2; TRBD1 fits 7 bases in the junction. From its cysteine to its phenylalanine, the CDR3 spans 12 amino acids. Kept here is only the CDR3 DNA, which spans 36 bases and is read in frame from base 1. Trimming takes 5 bases off V and 8 bases off J; junction bases not matched to a gene: 5.